This T cell receptor (beta chain) was identified in a study of T cell responses to AZD1222 COVID-19 vaccine (dated by TCRdb to the early 2020s). The study in broad terms: AZD1222 recipients whose second dose came at about 4 weeks and those whose second dose came at about 12 weeks were combined into one group, since spike-specific TCR depth and breadth did not differ between the two schedules. A total of 233 trial participants underwent TCR sequencing, of whom around 200 received two doses of AZD1222 and about 26 received two doses of the MenACWY control vaccine. Trial participants were enrolled into age subgroups of 18-55, 56-69 and 70-plus years, which contained roughly 150, 30 and 60 TCR-sequenced participants, respectively.

CDR1 SGHTA and CDR2 FQGNSA were looked up in the germline V gene. Counted from cysteine to phenylalanine, this CDR3 has 14 amino acids. Only CDR3 DNA is held: 42 bases, read in frame from base 1. The germline ends are 9 bases apart after V is trimmed by 4 bases and J by 0 bases. What the study reported, not specific to this receptor: Participants were mostly white British and included more females than males, and it was suggested by the authors that clonal diversity may have been underestimated. Conclusions about previously exposed vaccinees are limited because only six or seven AZD1222 recipients were SARS-CoV-2 seropositive at baseline. In the small 56-69-year group, the increase in depth fell short of significance, most likely because of low power. Spike-specific TCR breadth and depth rose significantly after two AZD1222 doses compared with day 0 and with MenACWY recipients. Epitopes outside the regions mutated in the B.1.351 and B.1.1.7 variants were reportedly recognized by nearly half of the unique spike-specific TCRs. No day 14 peak-response samples were available, so repertoires were characterized only after the peak T cell response. CD4 TCRs associated with the vaccine covered the entire spike protein, and the dominant responses were in regions 160-218 and 743-854.

In regard to this clone: Its specific antigen is unknown. The sample holds no much larger clone one base away, and base qualities are not on file.

The CDR3 regions of human TCRbeta chains were analyzed by immunosequencing. The paper's data handling went like this. Repertoire TCRs were matched against a reference library of SARS-CoV-2-specific TCRs generated with the MIRA antigen-specificity platform. Breadth was defined as the fraction of unique TCRs that were SARS-CoV-2-associated, and depth was defined as the fraction of total T cells that were SARS-CoV-2-associated. Using the MIRA data, every spike-specific TCR was mapped to the spike region that the TCR reacted to and assigned to either a CD4 or a CD8 class. Log10-transformed breadth and depth values were compared by one-way ANOVA with Sidak's multiple comparisons tests. TCRdb re-hosts the immuneACCESS table, in-frame sequences only. Its copies lack some clones; in the studies checked, an unresolved V gene accounts for under half of them, and the cause for the rest is not known. The V and J calls and clone size come from that table; D and trimming were worked out from the DNA. The sample profile shows about 82,000 clones; 70% to 90% of them were found once. The top ten hold 5% to 6% of the sample.

Taken with the paper, the label for time point translates to: baseline before first vaccination. Vaccinee samples were obtained from the UK trials COV001 and COV002, which included a single-blind randomized controlled phase 2/3 trial of AZD1222 (ChAdOx1 nCoV-19) in healthy adults. Trial participant PBMC samples were collected at day 0 and day 28 after the second dose for TCRbeta chain sequencing. This receptor chain uses TRBV7-2 and TRBJ1-1; matching of 5 bases hints at TRBD1 as the D gene. The source material was peripheral blood, sampled on day 0 of AZD1222 vaccination. The clonotype originates from an adult in good health. CDR3 sequence: CASSYDSMNTEAFF. DNA sequence: TGTGCCAGCAGCTACGACAGCATGAACACTGAAGCTTTCTTT.